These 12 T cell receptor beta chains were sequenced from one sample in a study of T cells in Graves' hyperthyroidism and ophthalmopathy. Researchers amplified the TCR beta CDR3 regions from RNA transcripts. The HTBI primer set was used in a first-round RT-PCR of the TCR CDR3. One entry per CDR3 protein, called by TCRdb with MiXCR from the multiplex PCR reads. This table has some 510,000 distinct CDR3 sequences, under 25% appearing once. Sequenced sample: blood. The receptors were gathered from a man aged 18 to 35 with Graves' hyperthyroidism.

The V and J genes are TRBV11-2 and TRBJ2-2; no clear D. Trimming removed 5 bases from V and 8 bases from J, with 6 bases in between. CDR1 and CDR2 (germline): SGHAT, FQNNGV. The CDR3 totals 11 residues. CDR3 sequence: CASSNGGELFF. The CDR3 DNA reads TGTGCCAGCAGCAATGGAGGGGAGCTGTTTTTT.

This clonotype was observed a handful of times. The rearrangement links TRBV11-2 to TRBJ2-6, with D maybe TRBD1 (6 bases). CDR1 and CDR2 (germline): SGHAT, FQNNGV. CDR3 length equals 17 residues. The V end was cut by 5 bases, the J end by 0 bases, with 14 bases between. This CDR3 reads CASSPGQRNSGANVLTF. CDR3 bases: TGTGCCAGCAGCCCTGGACAGAGAAACTCTGGGGCCAACGTCCTGACTTTC. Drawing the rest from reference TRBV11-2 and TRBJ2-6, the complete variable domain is EAGVAQSPRYKIIEKRQSVAFWCNPISGHATLYWYQQILGQGPKLLIQFQNNGVVDDSQLPKDRFSAERLKGVDSTLKIQPAKLEDSAVYLCASSPGQRNSGANVLTFGAGSRLTVL.

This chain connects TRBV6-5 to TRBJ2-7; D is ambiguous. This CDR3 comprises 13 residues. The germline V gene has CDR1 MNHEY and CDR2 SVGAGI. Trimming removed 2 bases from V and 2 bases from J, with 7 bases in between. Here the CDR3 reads CASSYEAAYEQYF. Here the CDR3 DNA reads TGTGCCAGCAGTTACGAGGCAGCCTACGAGCAGTACTTC.

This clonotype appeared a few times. DNA for the CDR3: TGTGCCTGCTCAGGGTATAGCAATCAGCCCCAGCATTTT. The encoded protein is CACSGYSNQPQHF. The rearrangement joins TRBV30 to TRBJ1-5; possibly TRBD1 for D (5 bases). V gave up 6 bases and J gave up 0 bases, with 9 bases separating them. Germline lookup yields CDR1 GTSNPN and CDR2 SVGIG (reference sequence). The CDR3 length is 13 residues.

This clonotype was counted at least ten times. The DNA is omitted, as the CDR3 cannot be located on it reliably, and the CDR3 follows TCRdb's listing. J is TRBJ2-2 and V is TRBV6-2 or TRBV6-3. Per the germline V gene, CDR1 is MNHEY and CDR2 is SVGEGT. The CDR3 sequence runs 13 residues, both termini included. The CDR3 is CASNDFGAGELFF.

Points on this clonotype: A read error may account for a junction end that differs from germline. Here the CDR3 reads CSARGGSDSYNSPLHF. The CDR3 region has the DNA TGCAGTGCCAGAGGGGGGTCGGACTCCTATAATTCACCCCTCCACTTT. V is TRBV20-1 and J is TRBJ1-6; the D gene is possibly TRBD1 (6 bases). Germline assignment: CDR1 DFQATT and CDR2 SNEGSKA (reference sequence). This CDR3 region has 16 residues.

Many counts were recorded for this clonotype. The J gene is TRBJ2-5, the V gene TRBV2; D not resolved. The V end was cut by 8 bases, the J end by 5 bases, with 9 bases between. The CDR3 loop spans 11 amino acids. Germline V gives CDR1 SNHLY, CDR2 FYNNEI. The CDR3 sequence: CASSVEETQYF. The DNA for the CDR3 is TGTGCCAGCTCCGTAGAGGAGACCCAGTACTTC.

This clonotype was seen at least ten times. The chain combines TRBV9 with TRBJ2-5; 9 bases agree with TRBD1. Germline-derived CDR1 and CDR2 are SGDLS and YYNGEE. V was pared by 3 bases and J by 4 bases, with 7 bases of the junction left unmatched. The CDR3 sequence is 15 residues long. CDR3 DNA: TGTGCCAGCAGCGACCCGGACAGGGGTCCAGAGACCCAGTACTTC. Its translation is CASSDPDRGPETQYF.

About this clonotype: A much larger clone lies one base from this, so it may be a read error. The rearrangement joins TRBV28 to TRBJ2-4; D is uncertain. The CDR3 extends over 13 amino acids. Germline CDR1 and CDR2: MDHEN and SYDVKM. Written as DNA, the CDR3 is TGTGCCAGCAACGACCCCGAAGGAAACATTAAGTACTTC. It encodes CASNDPEGNIKYF.

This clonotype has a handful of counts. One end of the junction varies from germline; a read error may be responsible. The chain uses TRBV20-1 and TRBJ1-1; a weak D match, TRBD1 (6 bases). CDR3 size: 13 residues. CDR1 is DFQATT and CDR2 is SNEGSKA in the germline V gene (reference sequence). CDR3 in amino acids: CSARNNREGEACF. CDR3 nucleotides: TGCAGTGCTAGAAATAACAGGGAAGGTGAAGCTTGCTTT.

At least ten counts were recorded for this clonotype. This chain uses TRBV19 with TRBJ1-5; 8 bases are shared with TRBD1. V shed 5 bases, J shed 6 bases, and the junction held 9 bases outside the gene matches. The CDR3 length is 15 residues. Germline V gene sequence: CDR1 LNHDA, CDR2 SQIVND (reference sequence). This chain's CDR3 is CASSGQGGLGQPQHF. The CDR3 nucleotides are TGTGCCAGTAGTGGACAGGGAGGATTAGGTCAGCCCCAGCATTTT.

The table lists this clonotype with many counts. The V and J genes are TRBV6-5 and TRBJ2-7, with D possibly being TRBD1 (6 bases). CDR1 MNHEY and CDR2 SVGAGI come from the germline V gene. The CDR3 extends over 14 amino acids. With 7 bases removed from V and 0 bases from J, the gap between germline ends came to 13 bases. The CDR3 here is CASTHRGGSYEQYF. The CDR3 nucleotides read TGTGCCAGCACCCACCGAGGGGGCTCCTACGAGCAGTACTTC.